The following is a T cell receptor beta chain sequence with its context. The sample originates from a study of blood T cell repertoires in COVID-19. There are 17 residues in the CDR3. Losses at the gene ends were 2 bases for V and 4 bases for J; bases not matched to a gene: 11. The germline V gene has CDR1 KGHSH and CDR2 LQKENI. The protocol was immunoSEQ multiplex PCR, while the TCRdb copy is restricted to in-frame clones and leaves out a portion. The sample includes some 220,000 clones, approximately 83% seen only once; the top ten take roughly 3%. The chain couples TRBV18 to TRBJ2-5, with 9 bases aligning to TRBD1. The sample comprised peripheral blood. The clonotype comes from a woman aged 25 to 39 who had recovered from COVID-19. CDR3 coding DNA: TGTGCCAGCTCACCATGGGGTTCGGGGACAGGGAGAGAGACCCAGTACTTC. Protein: CASSPWGSGTGRETQYF.